This entry concerns a single TCR beta chain. This clonotype was counted a few times. Its cognate antigen has yet to be identified. At one of its ends the junction is not consistent with the germline gene, which may arise from a read error. TCR cDNA was synthesized by 5'RACE template switching, through which a universal primer site and unique molecular identifiers were introduced. Priming of cDNA synthesis was performed from both the TCR alpha and TCR beta constant segments. Library amplification used two PCR steps, and the second PCR step added sample barcodes and sequencing adapters. Sequencing of libraries was performed on Illumina HiSeq 2500 (2x100 bp) or NovaSeq (2x150 bp). The authors processed their data as follows. Demultiplexing of reads and collapsing into UMI consensus sequences were performed with MIGEC, and V(D)J alignment was carried out with MiXCR. Using edgeR on replicate PBMC samples, clonotypes were called vaccine-responding if FDR was below 0.01 and the log2 fold change was above 5 up to day 15. Each bulk clonotype received a CD4 or CD8 identity based on whether the sequenced CD4 or CD8 repertoire contained that clonotype at higher abundance. Clones were called with MiXCR by TCRdb after fastp trimmed the public reads at Q25, and only in-frame beta chains were retained. Merged by CDR3 protein, the rows form single entries marked with the most common genes and DNA. The V and J calls were not made by the authors but by TCRdb's processing. The sample table shows hundreds of thousands of distinct CDR3 sequences, and about 13% are seen once. The ten largest clones take up 11% to 15% of the sample.

The CDR3 goes from the cysteine to the phenylalanine over 16 residues. Only CDR3 DNA is held: 48 bases, read in frame from base 1. CDR1 and CDR2 are read off the germline V gene (reference sequence) as DFQATT and SNEGSKA. The data originate from a study of T cells after yellow fever vaccination (dated by TCRdb to between 2018 and 2020). Notes on the research overall: The SMART-Seq v4 Ultra Low Input RNA kit was used to prepare libraries from fractions with low cell numbers. To track T-cell clones before and after primary and booster YFV17D yellow fever vaccination, bulk TCR alpha and beta repertoires were sequenced longitudinally. Blood samples were taken at several timepoints before and after primary and secondary immunization, and bulk PBMC replicates and cell subsets were isolated. The cohort comprised two healthy male donors, one aged 18 to 30 and one aged 30 to 39 years.

Beyond this particular receptor, the publication reports: Because only two donors were included in the study, the extent to which the findings can be generalized is limited. Compared with the primary T-cell response, the secondary T-cell response was weaker but faster, peaking on day 5 rather than day 15. A small share of clonotypes occurred in both CD4 and CD8 compartments, likely arising from convergent recombination. Most clones expanded after primary vaccination (approximately 97% of CD4 and roughly 90% of CD8) were re-detected after the booster, suggesting that broad memory maintenance occurred. Computational filtering was needed because FACS-sorted repertoires could contain abundant contaminating clonotypes from the bulk population.

The meaning of the sample's treatment or condition label: live attenuated yellow fever vaccine strain. At each blood-draw timepoint, two biological replicates of bulk PBMCs were collected. A standard Ficoll-Paque protocol was used to isolate PBMCs from peripheral blood. TriZol was used to extract RNA from bulk PBMCs, from CD4 and CD8 fractions, and from dextramer-positive and dextramer-negative fractions. This chain is built from TRBV20-1 and TRBJ2-1; TRBD2 is possibly the D segment (5 matching bases). The source material was PBMCs, sampled on the day of the yellow fever booster vaccination. This sequence originates from a man aged 30-40 years who received the YFV17D yellow fever vaccine. The CDR3: CCARDLRASSYNEQFF. The DNA is as follows: TGCTGTGCTAGAGATTTGCGGGCGAGCTCCTACAATGAGCAGTTCTTC.